This T cell receptor (beta chain) was sequenced during a study of OX40 agonist ivuxolimab in advanced cancers. Study-wide background: Partial responses were seen in three patients, one with hepatocellular carcinoma and two with cutaneous melanoma.

The V gene's germline CDR1 is GTSNPN and CDR2 SVGIG (reference sequence). Trimming at V came to 1 base and at J to 6 bases, leaving 2 bases not matched to a gene. This CDR3 is 12 amino acids long. As regards this clone: What it recognizes is unknown.

This table comes from immunoSEQ multiplex PCR, and its TCRdb copy is limited to in-frame clones, with some not included. This sample yields some 96,000 clones, of which roughly four fifths are seen a single time; more than 1.4% belongs to the top ten. Study observations and caveats: Mean expanded clone counts were higher in CD8+ than CD4+ T cells.

At cycle 4 day 1, cycle 7 day 1, and baseline, blood was sampled. The sequencing used CD4+ or CD8+ T cells sorted from blood, collected in a trial of the OX40 agonist ivuxolimab. The receptor was isolated from an adult with an advanced solid tumor such as melanoma, head and neck, liver or kidney cancer. The J gene is TRBJ2-5, the V gene TRBV30; 7 bases match TRBD1. CDR3 amino acids: CAWSDRGKTQYF. Here the CDR3 DNA reads TGTGCCTGGAGTGACAGGGGAAAGACCCAGTACTTC.